These 8 T cell receptor beta chains were all obtained from the same sample, sequenced in a study of blood T cell repertoires in COVID-19. The data were produced by immunoSEQ multiplex PCR, yet TCRdb's version contains in-frame clones alone and is incomplete. The table lists hundreds of thousands of clones, approximately 83% of them singletons. Material: PBMCs or T cells enriched from blood (not recorded which). These receptors came from a woman in her forties or fifties who had been exposed to COVID-19.

Notes on this clone: Other DNA sequences in this sample translate to the same CDR3. The chain employs TRBV5-1 and TRBJ1-2; TRBD1 matches 9 bases. The germline CDR1 and CDR2 sequences are SGHRS and YFSETQ. V trimming: 5 bases; J trimming: 1 base; junction bases outside the gene matches: 3. This CDR3 comprises 14 residues. The CDR3 sequence: CASSTTGGNYGYTF. The CDR3 bases are TGCGCCAGCAGTACGACAGGGGGTAACTATGGCTACACCTTC.

This clone was recorded a few times. The V and J genes are TRBV24-1 and TRBJ2-3; 9 bases map to TRBD1. Unmatched junction bases numbered 6, after V lost 7 bases and J lost 2 bases. Germline V lookup: CDR1 KGHDR, CDR2 SFDVKD. The CDR3 is 15 residues long. The CDR3 DNA is TGTGCCACCAGCCACCGGGACAGGGCCACAGATACGCAGTATTTT. Translated, it gives CATSHRDRATDTQYF.

This rearrangement joins TRBV7-8 to TRBJ1-1; D gene unclear. Trimming took 4 bases from V and 0 from J, leaving 9 bases between them. The CDR3 loop spans 14 amino acids. Germline-derived CDR1 and CDR2 are SGHVS and FQNEAQ. CDR3: CASSSRGLNTEAFF. The CDR3 bases are TGTGCCAGCAGCTCCCGAGGTTTGAACACTGAAGCTTTCTTT.

This clone showed up just a few times. The CDR3 here is CASSIWGREETQYF. The DNA of the CDR3 is TGTGCCAGTAGTATCTGGGGCAGGGAAGAGACCCAGTACTTC. This chain connects TRBV19 to TRBJ2-5; possible D gene TRBD1, 5 bases. CDR1 LNHDA and CDR2 SQIVND come from the germline V gene (reference sequence). V was trimmed by 3 bases and J by 3 bases, leaving 11 bases between them. The CDR3 consists of 14 residues.

This chain uses TRBV7-9 with TRBJ2-7, with 7 nucleotides matching TRBD2. In germline, CDR1 is SEHNR, CDR2 FQNEAQ (reference sequence). Trimming cost V 5 bases and J 7 bases; bases outside gene matches: 5. The CDR3 extends over 12 amino acids. In DNA form, the CDR3 reads TGTGCCAGCAGCCCCTCCGGGGGGGAGCAGTACTTC. Amino acids: CASSPSGGEQYF.

J is TRBJ2-1 and V is TRBV4-1, with D possibly being TRBD2 (7 bases). Between the trimmed V and J ends, which lost 0 bases and 8 bases, there was a span of 20 bases. This CDR3 has 17 residues. Germline-derived CDR1 and CDR2 are MGHRA and YSYEKL. The CDR3 DNA sequence: TGCGCCAGCAGCCAAGATCTTGGGGGGCGAAGCGGGGATGAGCAGTTCTTC. Translated, it gives CASSQDLGGRSGDEQFF.

CDR3 DNA: TGTGCCAGCGCTCAGCGGGGGGGCGCAAATACGCAGTATTTT. Translated, it gives CASAQRGGANTQYF. This rearrangement joins TRBV6-5 to TRBJ2-3; 10 bases align to TRBD2. V was pared by 8 bases and J by 7 bases, with 9 bases of the junction left unmatched. Germline V lookup: CDR1 MNHEY, CDR2 SVGAGI. The CDR3 runs to 14 residues.

Here the CDR3 DNA reads TGTGCCAGCAGCTTGGAGGGACTTAACACCGGGGAGCTGTTTTTT. Amino acids: CASSLEGLNTGELFF. The chain employs TRBV11-2 and TRBJ2-2; weak D call: TRBD2 (6 bases). Trimming stripped 3 bases from V and 2 bases from J, with 10 bases between. The germline CDR1 and CDR2 sequences are SGHAT and FQNNGV. The CDR3 is 15 amino acids.